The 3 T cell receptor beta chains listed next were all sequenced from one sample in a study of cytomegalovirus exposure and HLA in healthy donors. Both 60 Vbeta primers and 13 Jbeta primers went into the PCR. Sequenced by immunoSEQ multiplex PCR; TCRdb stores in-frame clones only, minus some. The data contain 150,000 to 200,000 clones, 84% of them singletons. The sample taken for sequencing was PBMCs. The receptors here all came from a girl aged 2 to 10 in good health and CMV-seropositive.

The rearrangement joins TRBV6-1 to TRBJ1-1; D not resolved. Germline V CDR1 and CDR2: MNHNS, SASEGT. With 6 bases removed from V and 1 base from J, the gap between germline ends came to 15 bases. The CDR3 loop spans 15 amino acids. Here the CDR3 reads CASRTEPGGNTEAFF. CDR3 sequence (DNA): TGTGCCAGCAGGACGGAACCGGGAGGGAACACTGAAGCTTTCTTT.

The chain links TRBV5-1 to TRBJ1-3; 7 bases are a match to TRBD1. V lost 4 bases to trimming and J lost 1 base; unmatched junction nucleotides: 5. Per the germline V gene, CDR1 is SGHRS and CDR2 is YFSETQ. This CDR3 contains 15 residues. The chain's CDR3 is CASSSRQGSGNTIYF. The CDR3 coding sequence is TGCGCCAGCAGCAGCCGACAGGGTTCTGGAAACACCATATATTTT.

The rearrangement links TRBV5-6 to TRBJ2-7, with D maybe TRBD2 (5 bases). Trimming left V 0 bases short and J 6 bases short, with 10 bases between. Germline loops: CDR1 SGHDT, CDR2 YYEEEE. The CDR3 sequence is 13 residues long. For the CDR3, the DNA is TGTGCCAGCAGCTTGGGTCCTCGGGGCGAGCAGTACTTC. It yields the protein CASSLGPRGEQYF. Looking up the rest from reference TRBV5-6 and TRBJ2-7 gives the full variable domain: DAGVTQSPTHLIKTRGQQVTLRCSPKSGHDTVSWYQQALGQGPQFIFQYYEEEERQRGNFPDRFSGHQFPNYSSELNVNALLLGDSALYLCASSLGPRGEQYFGPGTRLTVT.